The next 6 T cell receptor beta chains were all read from a single sample in a study of T cell repertoires in cytomegalovirus infection. TCRdb reprocessed the reads via MiXCR and lists one record per CDR3 protein. The profile shows approximately 150,000 distinct CDR3 sequences, roughly 18% of them singletons. Specimen: CD8+ T cells from PBMCs. The origin of the receptors is a human donor in good health (CMV status not recorded). Some clones in this sample may be carry-over from other donors' samples.

This clonotype has a handful of counts. The V and J genes are TRBV7-9 and TRBJ2-7; D remains ambiguous. The CDR3 is 15 amino acids. The V and J ends lost 1 base and 2 bases respectively, with 12 bases between them. Germline loops: CDR1 SEHNR, CDR2 FQNEAQ (reference sequence). For the CDR3, the DNA is TGTGCCAGCAGCTTAGAGGGCCCCCCTACCTACGAGCAGTACTTC. Amino acids: CASSLEGPPTYEQYF.

The V call is TRBV20-1, the J call TRBJ2-3, with TRBD1 matching over 7 bases. Germline lookup yields CDR1 DFQATT and CDR2 SNEGSKA (reference sequence). The CDR3 is made up of 15 amino acids. Unmatched junction bases numbered 5, after V lost 0 bases and J lost 2 bases. CDR3 loop: CSARDQTGPTDTQYF. The DNA for the CDR3 is TGCAGTGCTAGAGACCAGACAGGGCCCACAGATACGCAGTATTTT.

The chain has TRBV7-8 and TRBJ1-4; 7 nucleotides align to TRBD1. Unmatched junction bases numbered 5, after V lost 3 bases and J lost 4 bases. The CDR3 extends over 15 amino acids. Germline CDR1 is SGHVS and CDR2 is FQNEAQ. The CDR3 DNA reads TGTGCCAGCAGCTTGCGGGACAGTTATAATGAAAAACTGTTTTTT. This sequence encodes CASSLRDSYNEKLFF.

The V call is TRBV24-1, the J call TRBJ1-5, with D perhaps matching TRBD1 (5 bases). Trimming shortened V by 5 bases and J by 7 bases, and 11 bases separated the two germline ends. Germline loops: CDR1 KGHDR, CDR2 SFDVKD. This CDR3 is built from 13 residues. The CDR3 sequence: CATSVTDQQPQHF. The CDR3 nucleotides read TGTGCCACCAGTGTGACAGATCAACAGCCCCAGCATTTT.

The table lists this clonotype with many counts. The chain has TRBV11-3 and TRBJ2-2; 9 bases match TRBD1. J lost 4 bases, V lost 6 bases, and 3 bases had no gene match. The CDR3 covers 14 residues. The germline V gene has CDR1 SGHNT and CDR2 YENEEA. The CDR3 nucleotides read TGTGCCAGCAGTGGACAGGGGCCCACCGGGGAGCTGTTTTTT. It translates to CASSGQGPTGELFF.

This clonotype was picked up a small number of times. This sequence joins TRBV6-6 and TRBJ1-5, with 9 bases fitting TRBD1. Trimming removed 4 bases from V and 4 bases from J; junction bases left unmatched: 5. Looked up from germline, CDR1 is MNHNY and CDR2 is SVGAGI (reference sequence). This CDR3 is 15 amino acids long. In DNA, the CDR3 is TGTGCCAGCAGTTTGGACAGGGGCCTAAATCAGCCCCAGCATTTT. Translated: CASSLDRGLNQPQHF.